Listed below are T cell receptor beta chains from one sample, sequenced in a study of regulatory T cells in long-lasting Graves disease. TCRdb re-called the multiplex PCR reads through MiXCR, storing one row per CDR3 protein. The sample has just over 600,000 distinct CDR3 sequences; roughly 15% are singletons. This same sample was also taken into another study, of T cells in Graves' hyperthyroidism and ophthalmopathy.

Sequencing was performed on peripheral blood mononuclear cells (PBMCs), taken at new diagnosis, from a patient treated with antithyroid drugs. Source of these receptors: a woman younger than 45 with Graves disease. CDR3s include the opening cysteine and the closing phenylalanine or tryptophan. Fields, in order: J gene, V gene, clone size, CDR3 protein. Only part of the rows carry a size: once, few, many, or a class if the clone is expanded.

TRBJ2-3 | TRBV10-3 | many | CAMGTGDTDTQYF
TRBJ1-4 | TRBV7-9 | many | CASSLGGANEKLFF
TRBJ2-5 | TRBV14 | - | CASSGREETQYF
TRBJ1-5 | TRBV19 | few | CASSISAGPNQPQHF
TRBJ1-2 | TRBV5-1 | - | CASSSPDRAGYGYTF
TRBJ2-3 | TRBV29-1 | many | CSAETSGRSDTQYF
TRBJ1-6 | TRBV12-3/TRBV12-4 | many | CASRGGTANSPLHF
TRBJ2-5 | TRBV11-2 | many | CASSLGAGGLSGETQYF
TRBJ2-7 | TRBV9 | few | CASSGKSGSPSYEQYF
TRBJ2-1 | TRBV30 | few | CAWSVLSSGRKVNEQFF
TRBJ2-7 | TRBV27 | few | CASSTTGFPYEQYF
TRBJ1-1 | TRBV5-4 | - | CASSLAGTPRTEAFF
TRBJ1-5 | TRBV3-1 | many | CASSYRGQNQPQHF
TRBJ2-1 | TRBV9 | - | CASSVDPASRGEQFF
TRBJ2-1 | TRBV11-2 | many | CASSSWTTQSYNEQFF
TRBJ1-3 | TRBV19 | - | CASSFGGGSASGNTIYF
TRBJ1-1 | TRBV6-5 | many | CASSYWINTEAFF
TRBJ2-5 | TRBV30 | - | CAWSVRGVGGETQYF
TRBJ2-1 | TRBV11-2 | many | CASSLILLALEYNEQFF
TRBJ1-1 | TRBV30 | few | CAWSADSTWGQGTNTEAFF
TRBJ2-5 | TRBV27 | many | CASSFGWRGGEETQYF
TRBJ1-5 | TRBV24-1 | few | CATSDAGTGNSNQPQHF
TRBJ2-3 | TRBV19 | - | CASSIDLWASADTQYF
TRBJ2-1 | TRBV5-1 | few | CASTDGLAGGGEQFF